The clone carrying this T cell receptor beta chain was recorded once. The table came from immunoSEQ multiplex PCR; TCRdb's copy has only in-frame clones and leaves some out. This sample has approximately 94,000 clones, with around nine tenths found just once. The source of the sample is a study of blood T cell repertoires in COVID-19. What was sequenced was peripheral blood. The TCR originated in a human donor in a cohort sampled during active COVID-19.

CDR3 DNA sequence: TGTGCCAGCAGCCGCTACATCTTACAGGGTAGCGGGGGGACCCAGTACTTC. Its protein product is CASSRYILQGSGGTQYF. This chain uses TRBV14 with TRBJ2-5; 9 bases are shared with TRBD2. V gave up 4 bases and J gave up 7 bases; unmatched junction bases: 16. Per germline, CDR1 SGHDN and CDR2 FVKESK. The CDR3 covers 17 residues.